A single sample gave rise to the 31 T cell receptor beta chains below, sequenced in a study of T cells in Graves' hyperthyroidism and ophthalmopathy. TCR beta CDR3 regions were amplified from RNA transcripts. The study used the HTBI primer set for a first-round RT-PCR of the TCR CDR3. TCRdb reprocessed the multiplex PCR reads via MiXCR and lists one record per CDR3 protein. Among 400,000 to 600,000 distinct CDR3 sequences listed, around 15% were seen once. The sequenced material came from blood. The receptors stem from a young woman with Graves' ophthalmopathy.

The V gene is TRBV20-1, the J gene TRBJ2-3; D is perhaps TRBD2 (7 bases). CDR3 length equals 15 residues. Germline V gene sequence: CDR1 DFQATT, CDR2 SNEGSKA (reference sequence). Trimming took 6 bases from V and 4 from J, leaving 20 bases between them. This CDR3 is CSASPGAGDPDTQYF. CDR3 coding DNA: TGCAGTGCGAGCCCGGGGGCGGGAGACCCAGATACGCAGTATTTT.

This clonotype was counted ten times or more. The chain uses TRBV3-1 and TRBJ2-7; a weak D match, TRBD2 (6 bases). Trimming took off 4 bases at V and 5 bases at J, with 9 bases between the two ends. The CDR3 length is 12 residues. The germline V gene encodes CDR1 LGHDT and CDR2 YNNKEL (reference sequence). In DNA form, the CDR3 reads TGTGCCAGCAGCCGGAGGGAGGACGAGCAGTACTTC. Its protein product is CASSRREDEQYF.

This rearrangement joins TRBV24-1 to TRBJ2-2, with D unclear. Between the trimmed V and J ends, which lost 2 bases and 1 base, there was a span of 10 bases. CDR1 is KGHDR and CDR2 is SFDVKD in the germline V gene. The CDR3 runs to 16 residues. CDR3: CATSDSDGLNTGELFF. CDR3 in DNA: TGTGCCACCAGTGATTCGGACGGTCTGAACACCGGGGAGCTGTTTTTT.

This clonotype has at least ten counts. This sequence joins TRBV5-1 and TRBJ2-3; no clear D. Germline V gene lookup returns CDR1 SGHRS and CDR2 YFSETQ. V lost 4 bases and J 2 bases, leaving 14 bases between the germline ends. The CDR3 is 15 residues long. The CDR3 loop reads CASSLPTGSTDTQYF. CDR3 in DNA: TGCGCCAGCAGCCTTCCCACGGGTTCCACAGATACGCAGTATTTT.

This clonotype turned up a few times. The chain employs TRBV14 and TRBJ1-6, with D possibly TRBD1 on 6 matching bases. The germline V gene has CDR1 SGHDN and CDR2 FVKESK. The CDR3 has 14 amino acids. The V end lost 2 bases, the J end lost 8 bases, and 10 bases lay between the germline ends. CDR3 in DNA: TGTGCCAGCAGCCAAAGGGGGGTGCATTCACCCCTCCACTTT. Translated: CASSQRGVHSPLHF.

The V call is TRBV5-1, the J call TRBJ2-7; tentatively, D is TRBD1 or TRBD2 (5 bases each). This CDR3 comprises 14 residues. Germline CDR1 is SGHRS and CDR2 is YFSETQ. The ends were cut back, 2 bases at V and 2 bases at J, with 11 bases in the middle. The CDR3 reads CASSFGAGTYEQYF. For the CDR3, the DNA is TGCGCCAGCAGCTTCGGGGCAGGGACCTACGAGCAGTACTTC. The full variable domain, rest sourced from reference TRBV5-1 and TRBJ2-7, is KAGVTQTPRYLIKTRGQQVTLSCSPISGHRSVSWYQQTPGQGLQFLFEYFSETQRNKGNFPGRFSGRQFSNSRSEMNVSTLELGDSALYLCASSFGAGTYEQYFGPGTRLTVT.

This clonotype was seen ten or more times. V usage is TRBV5-1 and J usage is TRBJ2-1, with 7 nucleotides matching TRBD1. Unmatched junction bases numbered 12, after V lost 4 bases and J lost 8 bases. Germline values: CDR1 SGHRS, CDR2 YFSETQ. The CDR3 spans 15 residues. The CDR3 nucleotides are TGCGCCAGCAGCCTACCAACGACAGGGCGGGATGAGCAGTTCTTC. Translating gives CASSLPTTGRDEQFF.

This clonotype has ten or more counts. This chain links TRBV5-1 with TRBJ2-7, with D perhaps TRBD1 or TRBD2 (5 bases each). Trimming took off 5 bases at V and 0 bases at J, with 15 bases between the two ends. This CDR3 has 15 amino acids. Germline assignment: CDR1 SGHRS and CDR2 YFSETQ. CDR3 sequence: CASRRSGTNSYEQYF. In DNA, the CDR3 is TGCGCCAGCAGAAGGAGTGGGACCAACTCCTACGAGCAGTACTTC.

This clonotype was seen more than once but under ten times. V gene TRBV7-9 combines with J gene TRBJ2-7; D is possibly TRBD1 (6 bases). This CDR3 is 15 amino acids long. The germline V gene has CDR1 SEHNR and CDR2 FQNEAQ (reference sequence). V was clipped by 5 bases and J by 0 bases, with 14 bases between them. The CDR3 loop reads CASSARQASSYEQYF. CDR3 bases: TGTGCCAGCAGCGCACGACAGGCGAGCTCCTACGAGCAGTACTTC. The full variable domain, with the rest looked up from reference TRBV7-9 and TRBJ2-7, is DTGVSQNPRHKITKRGQNVTFRCDPISEHNRLYWYRQTLGQGPEFLTYFQNEAQLEKSRLLSDRFSAERPKGSFSTLEIQRTEQGDSAMYLCASSARQASSYEQYFGPGTRLTVT.

This clonotype occurred many times. The chain carries TRBV7-8 and TRBJ2-2; 8 bases are a match to TRBD2. V gave up 6 bases and J gave up 9 bases; unmatched junction bases: 9. CDR3 length: 14 residues. CDR1 SGHVS and CDR2 FQNEAQ come from the germline V gene. CDR3 region: CASSNPGLGRELFF. CDR3 nucleotide sequence: TGTGCCAGCAGTAACCCGGGACTAGGAAGGGAGCTGTTTTTT.

The chain is built from TRBV6-9 and TRBJ2-7; TRBD1 agrees at 12 bases. In germline, CDR1 is MNHGY, CDR2 SVAAGI. The length of the CDR3 is 15 residues. V dropped 4 bases and J dropped 6; count of bases not matched to a gene: 7. In nucleotides, the CDR3 is TGTGCCAGCAGTTGGGACGGGACAGGGGGCCGCGAGCAGTACTTC. Translated, it gives CASSWDGTGGREQYF.

This clonotype has a count of ten or more. This chain uses TRBV24-1 with TRBJ1-1; D gene uncertain. The germline gives CDR1 KGHDR, CDR2 SFDVKD. Trimming removed 3 bases at V and 1 base at J, with 14 bases between. The CDR3 loop spans 16 amino acids. CDR3 in DNA: TGTGCCACCAGTGATCACCTTGGGTCGGGGAACACTGAAGCTTTCTTT. As protein: CATSDHLGSGNTEAFF.

In its sample, this clonotype was seen a few times. The J gene is TRBJ2-3, the V gene TRBV13; 10 bases fit TRBD2. The CDR3 extends over 15 amino acids. With V trimmed by 5 bases and J by 4 bases, 6 bases remained unmatched. Looked up from germline, CDR1 is PRHDT and CDR2 is FYEKMQ (reference sequence). In DNA, the CDR3 is TGTGCCAGCAGCCCCAACAGCGGGAGGGCAGATACGCAGTATTTT. Translation gives CASSPNSGRADTQYF.

In its sample, this clonotype was seen many times. The chain employs TRBV3-1 and TRBJ1-3, with D possibly matching TRBD1 (5 bases). Germline CDR1 and CDR2: LGHDT and YNNKEL (reference sequence). This CDR3 is 14 amino acids long. V lost 1 base and J lost 3, with 7 bases in between. In DNA form, the CDR3 reads TGTGCCAGCAGCCAAGGGGGGATTGGAAACACCATATATTTT. This codes for CASSQGGIGNTIYF.

This clonotype was counted a few times. The chain combines TRBV29-1 with TRBJ2-1; perhaps D is TRBD1 or TRBD2 (5 bases each). The CDR3 length is 15 residues. Germline loops: CDR1 SQVTM, CDR2 ANQGSEA. V lost 4 bases to trimming and J lost 0 bases, with 13 bases between them. The CDR3 DNA reads as TGCAGCGTTGCCAGGGACCCAGGCTCCTACAATGAGCAGTTCTTC. It codes for CSVARDPGSYNEQFF.

There are many counts of this clonotype. This rearrangement joins TRBV5-1 to TRBJ1-5; 8 nucleotides agree with TRBD1. CDR1 is SGHRS, CDR2 YFSETQ, per germline. Germline trimming cut 4 bases from V and 0 bases from J; bases unmatched to any gene: 3. The CDR3 is 15 residues long. The CDR3 reads CASSATGGSNQPQHF. CDR3 nucleotide sequence: TGCGCCAGCAGCGCTACAGGGGGTAGCAATCAGCCCCAGCATTTT.

The V and J genes are TRBV18 and TRBJ2-7; no reliable D call. This CDR3 comprises 13 residues. The V and J ends lost 4 bases and 6 bases respectively, with 13 bases between them. Germline V gene data show CDR1 as KGHSH and CDR2 as LQKENI. The CDR3 protein is CASSLIELGEQYF. DNA for the CDR3: TGTGCCAGCTCACTAATAGAGTTAGGCGAGCAGTACTTC. Full variable domain (rest looked up from reference TRBV18 and TRBJ2-7): NAGVMQNPRHLVRRRGQEARLRCSPMKGHSHVYWYRQLPEEGLKFMVYLQKENIIDESGMPKERFSAEFPKEGPSILRIQQVVRGDSAAYFCASSLIELGEQYFGPGTRLTVT.

This clonotype occurred once. The chain links TRBV12-3 or TRBV12-4 to TRBJ2-5; a weak D match, TRBD2 (5 bases). CDR3 length equals 16 residues. With 7 bases removed from V and 4 bases from J, the gap between germline ends came to 22 bases. The CDR3 here is CASNQRGTRLGETQYF. For the CDR3, the DNA is TGTGCCAGCAATCAACGTGGTACTAGATTGGGAGAGACCCAGTACTTC.

This chain links TRBV7-2 with TRBJ2-1; 7 bases match TRBD2. The trim removed 1 base at V and 7 bases at J, leaving 10 bases unmatched. Germline V gene lookup returns CDR1 SGHTA and CDR2 FQGNSA. The CDR3 consists of 16 residues. The CDR3 sequence is CASSLDSAAGRNEQFF. CDR3 nucleotides: TGTGCCAGCAGCTTAGACTCAGCAGCGGGGAGGAATGAGCAGTTCTTC.

The chain links TRBV5-1 to TRBJ2-3; 7 nucleotides agree with TRBD2. The CDR3 extends over 15 amino acids. The V gene's germline CDR1 is SGHRS and CDR2 YFSETQ. Trimming at V came to 5 bases and at J to 0 bases, leaving 6 bases not matched to a gene. CDR3 residues: CASSFSGSSTDTQYF. As DNA, the CDR3 is TGCGCCAGCAGTTTTAGCGGGTCTAGCACAGATACGCAGTATTTT.

This clonotype has more than one count but fewer than ten. The chain is built from TRBV2 and TRBJ2-1; maybe TRBD2 (5 bases). Trimming removed 6 bases from V and 2 bases from J, with 8 bases in between. The germline gives CDR1 SNHLY, CDR2 FYNNEI. The length of the CDR3 is 13 residues. The DNA for the CDR3 is TGTGCCAGCAGGGACTCGACCTACAATGAGCAGTTCTTC. It is translated as CASRDSTYNEQFF.

The chain uses TRBV7-9 and TRBJ1-2; 9 positions match TRBD1. Germline V gives CDR1 SEHNR, CDR2 FQNEAQ (reference sequence). The CDR3 extends over 14 amino acids. Germline trimming cut 1 base from V and 8 bases from J; bases unmatched to any gene: 5. Here the CDR3 reads CASSLEGQGQGYTF. The CDR3 DNA follows: TGTGCCAGCAGCTTAGAGGGACAGGGCCAGGGCTACACCTTC.

This clonotype was found many times. This sequence joins TRBV6-2 or TRBV6-3 and TRBJ2-5; TRBD1 aligns across 7 bases. The CDR3 covers 15 residues. V dropped 5 bases and J dropped 3; count of bases not matched to a gene: 9. CDR1 is MNHEY and CDR2 is SVGEGT in the germline V gene. CDR3 DNA sequence: TGTGCCAGCAGTCCGATAAGGACAGGTGAAGAGACCCAGTACTTC. This codes for CASSPIRTGEETQYF.

This clonotype was seen only a few times. The chain joins TRBV5-4 to TRBJ1-3; the D gene is possibly TRBD1 (5 bases). Germline values: CDR1 SGHNT, CDR2 YYREEE (reference sequence). V lost 0 bases and J lost 2, with 9 bases in between. The CDR3 spans 15 residues. The CDR3: CASSLGGATGNTIYF. The CDR3 DNA reads as TGTGCCAGCAGCTTGGGCGGGGCGACTGGAAACACCATATATTTT.

This clonotype showed up many times. The chain has TRBV30 and TRBJ2-1, with D perhaps TRBD2 (5 bases). The V end lost 0 bases, the J end lost 3 bases, and 6 bases lay between the germline ends. Germline-derived CDR1 and CDR2 are GTSNPN and SVGIG (reference sequence). CDR3 length: 13 amino acids. CDR3 nucleotides: TGTGCCTGGAGTGTACGGGGCTACAATGAGCAGTTCTTC. It encodes CAWSVRGYNEQFF.

This clonotype was counted many times. The rearrangement uses TRBV6-1 and TRBJ2-7, with D perhaps assigned TRBD1 or TRBD2 (5 bases each). CDR1 MNHNS and CDR2 SASEGT come from the germline V gene. This CDR3 comprises 15 residues. Trimming removed 7 bases from V and 1 base from J, with 17 bases in between. The CDR3 DNA is TGTGCCAGCACCCCTCTTGGGACGAGTTCCTACGAGCAGTACTTC. This sequence encodes CASTPLGTSSYEQYF.

This clonotype was detected many times. The CDR3 coding sequence is TGTGCCAGCAGTTTCCTTCAGGGGAACACCGGGGAGCTGTTTTTT. Translated: CASSFLQGNTGELFF. This chain uses TRBV28 with TRBJ2-2; TRBD1 is a possible D gene (5 bases). V was clipped by 3 bases and J by 1 base, with 9 bases between them. Germline V gene data show CDR1 as MDHEN and CDR2 as SYDVKM. CDR3 length: 15 amino acids. Drawing the rest from reference TRBV28 and TRBJ2-2, the complete variable domain is DVKVTQSSRYLVKRTGEKVFLECVQDMDHENMFWYRQDPGLGLRLIYFSYDVKMKEKGDIPEGYSVSREKKERFSLILESASTNQTSMYLCASSFLQGNTGELFFGEGSRLTVL.

This clonotype was seen many times. Germline and junction disagree at one end, which may indicate a read error. The V call is TRBV3-1, the J call TRBJ2-1; 7 bases are shared with TRBD1. The CDR3 has 17 amino acids. CDR1 and CDR2 (germline): LGHDT, YNNKEL (reference sequence). CDR3 coding DNA: TGTGCCAGCAGCCAAGATTACGGGGACAGCTCCTTCAATGAGCAGTTCTTC. Translation gives CASSQDYGDSSFNEQFF.

V is TRBV5-6 and J is TRBJ1-6, with D possibly being TRBD1 (6 bases). Germline values: CDR1 SGHDT, CDR2 YYEEEE. This CDR3 comprises 16 residues. V was shortened by 0 bases and J by 8 bases, with 15 bases between the two germline ends. CDR3 DNA sequence: TGTGCCAGCAGCTTGGGCCGGGGGCTCTGGGATTCACCCCTCCACTTT. Translating it yields CASSLGRGLWDSPLHF. The variable domain in full, with the rest retrieved from reference TRBV5-6 and TRBJ1-6, is DAGVTQSPTHLIKTRGQQVTLRCSPKSGHDTVSWYQQALGQGPQFIFQYYEEEERQRGNFPDRFSGHQFPNYSSELNVNALLLGDSALYLCASSLGRGLWDSPLHFGNGTRLTVT.

This clonotype was recorded at least ten times. The J gene is TRBJ2-7, the V gene TRBV3-1, with TRBD1 as a possible D gene (6 bases). V was shortened by 1 base and J by 2 bases, with 9 bases between the two germline ends. CDR3 length: 14 residues. Germline values: CDR1 LGHDT, CDR2 YNNKEL (reference sequence). CDR3 coding DNA: TGTGCCAGCAGCCAAGGCCAGGGGACCTACGAGCAGTACTTC. This sequence encodes CASSQGQGTYEQYF.

This clonotype was observed at least ten times. The rearrangement uses TRBV2 and TRBJ1-1; TRBD1 might be the D (6 bases). Trimming took 0 bases from V and 4 from J, leaving 9 bases between them. Germline CDR1 reads SNHLY; CDR2 reads FYNNEI. This CDR3 has 14 residues. CDR3 loop: CASSEALGGTEAFF. CDR3 DNA sequence: TGTGCCAGCAGTGAAGCGCTAGGGGGCACTGAAGCTTTCTTT.